These T cell receptor beta chains were read from a single sample in a study of cytomegalovirus exposure and HLA in healthy donors. The assay was immunoSEQ multiplex PCR, and TCRdb's table has in-frame clones only and misses some. Here the sample spans approximately 150,000 clones, roughly four fifths being singletons. The material sequenced was PBMCs. These receptors were collected from a man between 18 and 29 years old in good health and CMV-seropositive. The CDR3 runs from the conserved cysteine through the conserved F or W. The order of the fields is clone size, V gene, D gene, J gene, CDR3 protein, CDR3 DNA. The D gene is left open where the match is weak. The size entry is marked missing in some rows and otherwise reads once, few, many or a size class.

clone size: once; V gene: TRBV29-1; D gene: NA; J gene: TRBJ1-1; CDR3 protein: CSAGRGEAFF; CDR3 DNA: TGCAGCGCAGGACGGGGTGAAGCTTTCTTT
clone size: NA; V gene: TRBV19; D gene: TRBD2; J gene: TRBJ2-3; CDR3 protein: CASSIGGRVTDTQYF; CDR3 DNA: TGTGCCAGTAGTATCGGCGGGAGGGTAACAGATACGCAGTATTTT
clone size: NA; V gene: TRBV9; D gene: TRBD1; J gene: TRBJ1-1; CDR3 protein: CASSAGQLNTEAFF; CDR3 DNA: TGTGCCAGCAGCGCGGGACAGCTAAACACTGAAGCTTTCTTT
clone size: NA; V gene: TRBV7-9; D gene: TRBD2; J gene: TRBJ2-2; CDR3 protein: CASSSIAGVLTGELFF; CDR3 DNA: TGTGCCAGCAGCTCCATAGCGGGAGTATTGACCGGGGAGCTGTTTTTT
clone size: NA; V gene: TRBV27; D gene: NA; J gene: TRBJ2-3; CDR3 protein: CASQSGLSPDTQYF; CDR3 DNA: TGTGCCAGCCAGAGCGGACTTTCCCCAGATACGCAGTATTTT
clone size: NA; V gene: TRBV9; D gene: NA; J gene: TRBJ1-1; CDR3 protein: CASSVTAVTEAFF; CDR3 DNA: TGTGCCAGCAGCGTAACAGCCGTCACTGAAGCTTTCTTT
clone size: NA; V gene: TRBV29-1; D gene: NA; J gene: TRBJ1-1; CDR3 protein: CSVGGQTEAFF; CDR3 DNA: TGCAGCGTCGGAGGACAGACTGAAGCTTTCTTT
clone size: once; V gene: TRBV7-9; D gene: TRBD1; J gene: TRBJ1-4; CDR3 protein: CASSLSRGATNEKLFF; CDR3 DNA: TGTGCCAGCAGCTTAAGCAGGGGGGCAACTAATGAAAAACTGTTTTTT
clone size: NA; V gene: TRBV28; D gene: TRBD2; J gene: TRBJ2-7; CDR3 protein: CASSLPYPSGTPYEQYF; CDR3 DNA: TGTGCCAGCAGTTTACCTTACCCTAGCGGGACCCCCTACGAGCAGTACTTC
clone size: NA; V gene: TRBV7-2; D gene: NA; J gene: TRBJ2-7; CDR3 protein: CASSPPGPVGPYF; CDR3 DNA: TGTGCCAGCAGCCCGCCGGGTCCCGTAGGTCCGTACTTC
clone size: NA; V gene: TRBV19; D gene: TRBD1; J gene: TRBJ1-5; CDR3 protein: CASSIPTGPNQPQHF; CDR3 DNA: TGTGCCAGTAGTATCCCGACAGGGCCCAATCAGCCCCAGCATTTT
clone size: once; V gene: TRBV7-9; D gene: NA; J gene: TRBJ1-1; CDR3 protein: CASSLAVRGNTEAFF; CDR3 DNA: TGTGCCAGCAGCTTAGCGGTCAGGGGGAACACTGAAGCTTTCTTT
clone size: once; V gene: TRBV6-5; D gene: NA; J gene: TRBJ1-3; CDR3 protein: CATTGLSSSGNTIYF; CDR3 DNA: TGTGCCACGACCGGACTCTCAAGCTCTGGAAACACCATATATTTT
clone size: NA; V gene: TRBV27; D gene: TRBD1; J gene: TRBJ1-5; CDR3 protein: CASSDGQGRQPQHF; CDR3 DNA: TGTGCCAGCAGTGACGGACAGGGGCGGCAGCCCCAGCATTTT
clone size: NA; V gene: TRBV6-1; D gene: TRBD1; J gene: TRBJ2-7; CDR3 protein: CASRTGTGSSYEQYF; CDR3 DNA: TGTGCCAGCAGGACCGGGACAGGGAGCTCCTACGAGCAGTACTTC
clone size: NA; V gene: TRBV19; D gene: TRBD1; J gene: TRBJ2-7; CDR3 protein: CASSKDRGHEQYF; CDR3 DNA: TGTGCCAGTAGTAAGGACAGGGGCCACGAGCAGTACTTC
clone size: once; V gene: TRBV27; D gene: TRBD2; J gene: TRBJ2-1; CDR3 protein: CASSFNPLKDLAGGNEQFF; CDR3 DNA: TGTGCCAGCAGTTTTAATCCTCTCAAAGATCTAGCGGGAGGTAATGAGCAGTTCTTC
clone size: NA; V gene: TRBV6-6; D gene: NA; J gene: TRBJ2-5; CDR3 protein: CASSYPIQETQYF; CDR3 DNA: TGTGCCAGCAGTTACCCTATTCAAGAGACCCAGTACTTC
clone size: NA; V gene: TRBV27; D gene: NA; J gene: TRBJ2-3; CDR3 protein: CASSLSGNNLATDTQYF; CDR3 DNA: TGTGCCAGCAGTTTATCTGGGAACAACCTAGCGACAGATACGCAGTATTTT
clone size: once; V gene: TRBV2; D gene: NA; J gene: TRBJ2-7; CDR3 protein: CATREVTSSYEQYF; CDR3 DNA: TGTGCCACCAGGGAAGTCACAAGCTCCTACGAGCAGTACTTC
clone size: NA; V gene: TRBV28; D gene: TRBD1; J gene: TRBJ1-2; CDR3 protein: CASSFGQGVRGYTF; CDR3 DNA: TGTGCCAGCAGTTTTGGACAGGGGGTCCGGGGCTACACCTTC
clone size: NA; V gene: TRBV18; D gene: TRBD1; J gene: TRBJ2-2; CDR3 protein: CASSPPGTGANTGELFF; CDR3 DNA: TGTGCCAGCTCACCACCGGGAACAGGGGCGAACACCGGGGAGCTGTTTTTT
clone size: NA; V gene: TRBV27; D gene: NA; J gene: TRBJ2-7; CDR3 protein: CASSLTGAHYEQYF; CDR3 DNA: TGTGCCAGCAGTTTGACAGGAGCACACTACGAGCAGTACTTC
clone size: NA; V gene: TRBV18; D gene: NA; J gene: TRBJ2-6; CDR3 protein: CASSPLPGIKSGANVLTF; CDR3 DNA: TGTGCCAGCTCACCACTGCCAGGGATAAAGTCTGGGGCCAACGTCCTGACTTTC
clone size: NA; V gene: TRBV5-1; D gene: TRBD1; J gene: TRBJ2-7; CDR3 protein: CASSPGQSYEQYF; CDR3 DNA: TGCGCCAGCAGCCCGGGACAGAGTTACGAGCAGTACTTC
clone size: NA; V gene: TRBV5-4; D gene: NA; J gene: TRBJ2-1; CDR3 protein: CASSLDSFSSYNEQFF; CDR3 DNA: TGTGCCAGCAGCCTCGACAGTTTCAGCTCCTACAATGAGCAGTTCTTC
clone size: NA; V gene: TRBV2; D gene: TRBD2; J gene: TRBJ2-5; CDR3 protein: CASHQTSGTSGNF; CDR3 DNA: TGTGCCAGTCACCAAACCTCCGGGACTAGCGGAAACTTC
clone size: NA; V gene: TRBV6-1; D gene: NA; J gene: TRBJ1-4; CDR3 protein: CASSEKQYQGMEEKLFF; CDR3 DNA: TGTGCCAGCAGTGAAAAACAGTACCAGGGGATGGAGGAAAAACTGTTTTTT
clone size: NA; V gene: TRBV7-9; D gene: NA; J gene: TRBJ2-1; CDR3 protein: CASSLAGSYEQFF; CDR3 DNA: TGTGCCAGCAGCTTGGCGGGTAGCTATGAGCAGTTCTTC
clone size: NA; V gene: TRBV4-2; D gene: NA; J gene: TRBJ2-3; CDR3 protein: CASSQDRGGDTQYF; CDR3 DNA: TGTGCCAGCAGCCAAGATCGCGGTGGAGATACGCAGTATTTT
clone size: NA; V gene: TRBV7-2; D gene: NA; J gene: TRBJ2-3; CDR3 protein: CASSSFTDTQYF; CDR3 DNA: TGTGCCAGCAGCTCATTCACAGATACGCAGTATTTT
clone size: NA; V gene: TRBV28; D gene: TRBD1; J gene: TRBJ2-2; CDR3 protein: CASSFLGTGRRGELFF; CDR3 DNA: TGTGCCAGCAGTTTCCTCGGGACAGGGAGGAGGGGGGAGCTGTTTTTT
clone size: NA; V gene: TRBV4-1; D gene: NA; J gene: TRBJ1-5; CDR3 protein: CASSQVPLIEPQHF; CDR3 DNA: TGCGCCAGCAGCCAAGTCCCCTTAATTGAGCCCCAGCATTTT
clone size: NA; V gene: TRBV27; D gene: NA; J gene: TRBJ2-2; CDR3 protein: CASSPGVTGELFF; CDR3 DNA: TGTGCCAGCAGTCCCGGGGTCACCGGGGAGCTGTTTTTT
clone size: NA; V gene: TRBV28; D gene: TRBD1; J gene: TRBJ2-2; CDR3 protein: CASSFPGTGNTGELFF; CDR3 DNA: TGTGCCAGCAGTTTTCCGGGGACAGGGAACACCGGGGAGCTGTTTTTT
clone size: NA; V gene: TRBV6-6; D gene: TRBD1; J gene: TRBJ1-1; CDR3 protein: CASSFRRGRDTEAFF; CDR3 DNA: TGTGCCAGCAGTTTCCGCAGGGGGCGGGACACTGAAGCTTTCTTT
clone size: NA; V gene: TRBV4-1; D gene: TRBD1; J gene: TRBJ1-2; CDR3 protein: CASSQWDRALEDYTF; CDR3 DNA: TGCGCCAGCAGCCAATGGGACAGGGCGTTGGAGGACTACACCTTC
clone size: NA; V gene: TRBV2; D gene: NA; J gene: TRBJ2-4; CDR3 protein: CASSDGGTGKNIQYF; CDR3 DNA: TGTGCCAGCAGTGACGGGGGAACGGGCAAAAACATTCAGTACTTC
clone size: NA; V gene: TRBV29-1; D gene: NA; J gene: TRBJ2-1; CDR3 protein: CSVPSGGNEQFF; CDR3 DNA: TGCAGCGTTCCCTCTGGAGGCAATGAGCAGTTCTTC
clone size: NA; V gene: TRBV4-1; D gene: NA; J gene: TRBJ2-2; CDR3 protein: CASSTGGGENTGELFF; CDR3 DNA: TGCGCCAGCAGTACTGGGGGGGGCGAAAACACCGGGGAGCTGTTTTTT
clone size: few; V gene: TRBV27; D gene: TRBD2; J gene: TRBJ2-3; CDR3 protein: CASFVAGSGYF; CDR3 DNA: TGTGCCAGCTTTGTAGCGGGTTCGGGGTATTTT
clone size: once; V gene: TRBV27; D gene: NA; J gene: TRBJ2-7; CDR3 protein: CASSYSGETYEQYF; CDR3 DNA: TGTGCCAGCAGTTATTCGGGAGAGACCTACGAGCAGTACTTC
clone size: NA; V gene: TRBV5-5; D gene: NA; J gene: TRBJ2-7; CDR3 protein: CASSSEGVMVYEQYF; CDR3 DNA: TGTGCCAGCAGCTCCGAGGGGGTTATGGTCTACGAGCAGTACTTC
clone size: NA; V gene: TRBV6-5; D gene: TRBD1; J gene: TRBJ1-4; CDR3 protein: CASSFDRAPNEKLFF; CDR3 DNA: TGTGCCAGCAGTTTCGACAGGGCCCCTAATGAAAAACTGTTTTTT
clone size: NA; V gene: TRBV7-9; D gene: NA; J gene: TRBJ1-1; CDR3 protein: CASSFPGTSAFF; CDR3 DNA: TGTGCCAGCAGCTTTCCCGGGACAAGTGCTTTCTTT
clone size: NA; V gene: TRBV5-4; D gene: NA; J gene: TRBJ2-7; CDR3 protein: CASSGIGGPREQYF; CDR3 DNA: TGTGCCAGCAGCGGGATCGGAGGGCCGCGGGAGCAGTACTTC
clone size: NA; V gene: TRBV15; D gene: NA; J gene: TRBJ1-4; CDR3 protein: CATSRVGGRLIF; CDR3 DNA: TGTGCCACCAGCAGAGTAGGGGGACGGCTGATTTTT
clone size: NA; V gene: TRBV29-1; D gene: TRBD2; J gene: TRBJ2-5; CDR3 protein: CSVRMGLALQETQYF; CDR3 DNA: TGCAGCGTTCGAATGGGACTAGCTCTTCAAGAGACCCAGTACTTC
clone size: NA; V gene: TRBV30; D gene: TRBD2; J gene: TRBJ2-1; CDR3 protein: CAWNIAGGYDEQFF; CDR3 DNA: TGTGCCTGGAACATAGCGGGAGGGTACGATGAGCAGTTCTTC
clone size: NA; V gene: TRBV5-4; D gene: NA; J gene: TRBJ1-2; CDR3 protein: CASSSGSGNYGYTF; CDR3 DNA: TGTGCCAGCAGTTCCGGGTCGGGGAACTATGGCTACACCTTC
clone size: once; V gene: TRBV6-1; D gene: TRBD1; J gene: TRBJ1-1; CDR3 protein: CASSPQGRSTEAFF; CDR3 DNA: TGTGCCAGCAGTCCACAGGGGCGATCCACTGAAGCTTTCTTT
clone size: NA; V gene: TRBV6-1; D gene: TRBD1; J gene: TRBJ2-7; CDR3 protein: CASSKQGWDEQYF; CDR3 DNA: TGTGCCAGCAGCAAACAGGGGTGGGACGAGCAGTACTTC
clone size: NA; V gene: TRBV6-5; D gene: TRBD1; J gene: TRBJ2-1; CDR3 protein: CASSQGQGKQFF; CDR3 DNA: TGTGCCAGCAGCCAGGGACAGGGGAAACAGTTCTTC
clone size: NA; V gene: TRBV2; D gene: TRBD1; J gene: TRBJ1-6; CDR3 protein: CASSGETGEKGSPLHF; CDR3 DNA: TGTGCCAGCAGCGGTGAGACAGGGGAGAAAGGTTCACCCCTCCACTTT
clone size: once; V gene: TRBV9; D gene: NA; J gene: TRBJ2-3; CDR3 protein: CASSVVPSGSTDTQYF; CDR3 DNA: TGTGCCAGCAGCGTAGTCCCCTCGGGGAGCACAGATACGCAGTATTTT
clone size: NA; V gene: TRBV7-9; D gene: TRBD1; J gene: TRBJ2-7; CDR3 protein: CASSLGTGRSRSSYEQYF; CDR3 DNA: TGTGCCAGCAGCCTCGGGACAGGGAGGTCTAGGAGCTCCTACGAGCAGTACTTC
clone size: NA; V gene: TRBV6-5; D gene: NA; J gene: TRBJ2-5; CDR3 protein: CASASSEHQYF; CDR3 DNA: TGTGCCAGCGCCTCCTCCGAGCACCAGTACTTC
clone size: NA; V gene: TRBV29-1; D gene: TRBD2; J gene: TRBJ2-3; CDR3 protein: CSVAGGPNTDTQYF; CDR3 DNA: TGCAGCGTTGCGGGAGGGCCCAACACAGATACGCAGTATTTT
clone size: NA; V gene: TRBV6-5; D gene: NA; J gene: TRBJ1-2; CDR3 protein: CASRSGASNYGYTF; CDR3 DNA: TGTGCCAGCAGGAGTGGGGCGTCTAACTATGGCTACACCTTC